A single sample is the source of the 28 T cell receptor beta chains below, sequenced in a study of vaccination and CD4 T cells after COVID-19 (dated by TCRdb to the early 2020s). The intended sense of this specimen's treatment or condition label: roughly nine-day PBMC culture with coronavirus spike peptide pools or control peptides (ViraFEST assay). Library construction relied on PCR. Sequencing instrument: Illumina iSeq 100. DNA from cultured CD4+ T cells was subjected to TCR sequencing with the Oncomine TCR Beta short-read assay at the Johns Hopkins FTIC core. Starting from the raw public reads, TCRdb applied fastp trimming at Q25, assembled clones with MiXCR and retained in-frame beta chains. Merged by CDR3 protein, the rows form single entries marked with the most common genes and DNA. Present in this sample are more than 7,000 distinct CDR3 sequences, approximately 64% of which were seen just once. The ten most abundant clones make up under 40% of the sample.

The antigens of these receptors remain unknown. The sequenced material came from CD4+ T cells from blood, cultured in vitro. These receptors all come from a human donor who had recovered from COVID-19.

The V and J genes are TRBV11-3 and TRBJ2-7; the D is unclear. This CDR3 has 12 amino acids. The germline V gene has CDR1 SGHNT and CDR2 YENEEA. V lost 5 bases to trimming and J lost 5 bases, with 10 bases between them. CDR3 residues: CASSLLIDEQYF. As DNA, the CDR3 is TGTGCCAGCAGCCTCCTTATTGACGAGCAGTACTTC.

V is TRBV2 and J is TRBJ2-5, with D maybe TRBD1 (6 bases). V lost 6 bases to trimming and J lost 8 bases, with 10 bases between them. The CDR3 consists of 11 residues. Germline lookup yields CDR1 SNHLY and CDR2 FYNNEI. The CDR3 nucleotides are TGTGCCAGCAGGGCAGGGGACACCCAGTACTTC. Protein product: CASRAGDTQYF.

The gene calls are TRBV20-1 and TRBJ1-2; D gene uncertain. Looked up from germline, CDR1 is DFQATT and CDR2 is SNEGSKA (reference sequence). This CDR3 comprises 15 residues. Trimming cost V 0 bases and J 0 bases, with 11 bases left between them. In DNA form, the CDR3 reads TGCAGTGCTAGAGATTCCAGGCGAGCTAACTATGGCTACACCTTC. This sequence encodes CSARDSRRANYGYTF.

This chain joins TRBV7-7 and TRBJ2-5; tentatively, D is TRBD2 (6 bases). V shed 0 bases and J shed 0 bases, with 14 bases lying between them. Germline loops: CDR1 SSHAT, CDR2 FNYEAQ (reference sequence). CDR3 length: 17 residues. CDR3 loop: CASSLARGSEYQETQYF. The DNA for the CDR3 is TGTGCCAGCAGCTTAGCGCGGGGTAGCGAGTACCAAGAGACCCAGTACTTC.

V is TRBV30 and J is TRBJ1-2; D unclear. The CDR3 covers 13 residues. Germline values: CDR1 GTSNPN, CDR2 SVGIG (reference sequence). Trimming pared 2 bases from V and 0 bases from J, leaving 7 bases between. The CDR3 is CAWSPRANYGYTF. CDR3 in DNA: TGTGCCTGGAGTCCCCGAGCTAACTATGGCTACACCTTC.

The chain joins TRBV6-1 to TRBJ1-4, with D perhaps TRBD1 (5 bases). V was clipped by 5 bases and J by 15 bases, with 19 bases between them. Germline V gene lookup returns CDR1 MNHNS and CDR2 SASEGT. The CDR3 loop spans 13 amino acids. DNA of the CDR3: TGTGCCAGCAGTCCGAATCGAGAGGGGAAGGTGTTTTTT. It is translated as CASSPNREGKVFF.

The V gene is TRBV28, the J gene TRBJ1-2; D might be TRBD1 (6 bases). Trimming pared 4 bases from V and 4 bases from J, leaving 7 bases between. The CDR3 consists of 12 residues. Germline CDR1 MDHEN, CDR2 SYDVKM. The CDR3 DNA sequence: TGTGCCAGCAGTTCGACAGGCTATGGCTACACCTTC. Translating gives CASSSTGYGYTF.

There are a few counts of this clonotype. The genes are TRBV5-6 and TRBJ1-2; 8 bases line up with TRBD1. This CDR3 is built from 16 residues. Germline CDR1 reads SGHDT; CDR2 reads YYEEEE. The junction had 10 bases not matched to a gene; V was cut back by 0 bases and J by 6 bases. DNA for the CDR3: TGTGCCAGCAGCTTGGCCTTAAGACAGGGGAACGATGGCTACACCTTC. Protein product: CASSLALRQGNDGYTF.

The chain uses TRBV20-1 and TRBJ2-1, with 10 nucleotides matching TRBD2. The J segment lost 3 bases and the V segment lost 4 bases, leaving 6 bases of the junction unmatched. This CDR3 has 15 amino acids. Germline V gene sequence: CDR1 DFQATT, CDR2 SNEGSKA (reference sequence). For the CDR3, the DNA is TGCAGTGCTATAGTAAGCGGGAGGGACTACAATGAGCAGTTCTTC. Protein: CSAIVSGRDYNEQFF.

CDR3 coding DNA: TGCGCCAGCAGTGACGGACAGGGAGGGAAAAACATTCAGTACTTC. It translates to CASSDGQGGKNIQYF. This rearrangement joins TRBV10-1 to TRBJ2-4; a weak D match, TRBD1 (8 bases). CDR3 length equals 15 residues. Germline V CDR1 and CDR2: WNHNN, SYGVQD (reference sequence). Trimming removed 3 bases from V and 4 bases from J, with 13 bases in between.

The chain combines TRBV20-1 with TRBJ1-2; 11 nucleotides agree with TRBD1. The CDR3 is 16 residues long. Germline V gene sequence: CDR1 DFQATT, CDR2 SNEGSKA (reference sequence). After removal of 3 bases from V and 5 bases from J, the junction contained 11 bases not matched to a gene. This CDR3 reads CSASVLPGQGEYGYTF. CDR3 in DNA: TGCAGTGCTAGCGTACTCCCGGGACAGGGGGAATATGGCTACACCTTC.

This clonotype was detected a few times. CDR3 coding DNA: TGCAGTGCCTACGGGGGGTACGAGCAGTACTTC. Its translation: CSAYGGYEQYF. J is TRBJ2-7 and V is TRBV20-1; TRBD2 aligns across 7 bases. V trimming: 6 bases; J trimming: 4 bases; junction bases outside the gene matches: 3. The V gene's germline CDR1 is DFQATT and CDR2 SNEGSKA (reference sequence). The CDR3 totals 11 residues.

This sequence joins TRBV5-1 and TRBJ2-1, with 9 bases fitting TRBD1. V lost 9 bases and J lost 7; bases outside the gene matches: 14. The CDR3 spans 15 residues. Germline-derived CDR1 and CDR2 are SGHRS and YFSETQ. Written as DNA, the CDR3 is TGCGCCACCCAAGCGGGGACAGGGTCAGGTAATGAGCAGTTCTTC. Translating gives CATQAGTGSGNEQFF.

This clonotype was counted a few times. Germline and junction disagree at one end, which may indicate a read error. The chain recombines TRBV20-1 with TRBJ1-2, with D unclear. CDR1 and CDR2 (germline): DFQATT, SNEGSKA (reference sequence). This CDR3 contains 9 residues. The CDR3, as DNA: TGCAGTGCTAACGATGGCTACACCTTC. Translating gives CSANDGYTF.

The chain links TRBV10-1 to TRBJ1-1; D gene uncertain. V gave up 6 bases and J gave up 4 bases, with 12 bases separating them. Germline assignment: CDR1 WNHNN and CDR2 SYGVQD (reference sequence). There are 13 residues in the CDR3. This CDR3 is CASRKEGRTEAFF. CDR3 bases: TGCGCCAGCAGGAAGGAGGGTCGCACTGAAGCTTTCTTT.

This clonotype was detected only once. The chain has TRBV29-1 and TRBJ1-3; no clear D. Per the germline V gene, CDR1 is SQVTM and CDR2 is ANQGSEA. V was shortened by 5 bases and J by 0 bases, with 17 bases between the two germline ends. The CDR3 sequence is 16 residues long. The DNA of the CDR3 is TGCAGCGTTACCATCGGAGCGGGAAACTCTGGAAACACCATATATTTT. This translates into CSVTIGAGNSGNTIYF.

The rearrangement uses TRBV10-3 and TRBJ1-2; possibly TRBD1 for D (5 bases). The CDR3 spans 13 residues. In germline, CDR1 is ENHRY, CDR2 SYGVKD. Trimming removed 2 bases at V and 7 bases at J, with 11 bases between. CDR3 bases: TGTGCCATCAGTGAGGGGCAGGGCCCTGGCTACACCTTC. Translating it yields CAISEGQGPGYTF.

CDR3 in amino acids: CSARWGGTDTQYF. The DNA for the CDR3 is TGCAGTGCTAGATGGGGGGGCACAGATACGCAGTATTTT. The V and J genes are TRBV20-1 and TRBJ2-3; D possibly corresponds to TRBD2 (6 bases). CDR3 length equals 13 residues. Trimming removed 2 bases from V and 1 base from J, with 7 bases in between. Germline V gene data show CDR1 as DFQATT and CDR2 as SNEGSKA (reference sequence).

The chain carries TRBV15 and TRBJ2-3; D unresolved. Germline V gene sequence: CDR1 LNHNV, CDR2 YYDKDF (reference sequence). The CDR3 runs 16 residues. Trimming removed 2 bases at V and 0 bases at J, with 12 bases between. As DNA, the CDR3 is TGTGCCACCAGCAGACCCCTAGGAACCAGCACAGATACGCAGTATTTT. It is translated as CATSRPLGTSTDTQYF.

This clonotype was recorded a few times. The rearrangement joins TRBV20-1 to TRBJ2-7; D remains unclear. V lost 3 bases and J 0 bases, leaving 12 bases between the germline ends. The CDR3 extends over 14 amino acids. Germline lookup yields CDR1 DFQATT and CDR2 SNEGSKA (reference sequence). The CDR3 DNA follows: TGCAGTGCTAGCTGGAATAAAGGCTCCTACGAGCAGTACTTC. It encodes CSASWNKGSYEQYF.

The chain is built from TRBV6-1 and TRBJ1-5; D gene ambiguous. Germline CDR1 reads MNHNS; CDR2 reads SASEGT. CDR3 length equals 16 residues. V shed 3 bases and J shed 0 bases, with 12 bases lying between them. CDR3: CASSDFARHSNQPQHF. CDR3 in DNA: TGTGCCAGCAGTGATTTTGCCAGACATAGCAATCAGCCCCAGCATTTT.

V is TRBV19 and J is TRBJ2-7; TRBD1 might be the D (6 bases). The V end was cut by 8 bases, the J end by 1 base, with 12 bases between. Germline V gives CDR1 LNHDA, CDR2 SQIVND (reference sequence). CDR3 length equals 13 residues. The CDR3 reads CASGPGESYEQYF. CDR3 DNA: TGTGCCAGTGGCCCAGGGGAATCCTACGAGCAGTACTTC.

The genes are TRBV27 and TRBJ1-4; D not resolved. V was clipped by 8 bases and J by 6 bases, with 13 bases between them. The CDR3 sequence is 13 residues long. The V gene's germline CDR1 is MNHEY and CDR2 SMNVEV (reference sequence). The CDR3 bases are TGTGCCAGCCGGTCGACCCCTGATGAAAAACTGTTTTTT. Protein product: CASRSTPDEKLFF.

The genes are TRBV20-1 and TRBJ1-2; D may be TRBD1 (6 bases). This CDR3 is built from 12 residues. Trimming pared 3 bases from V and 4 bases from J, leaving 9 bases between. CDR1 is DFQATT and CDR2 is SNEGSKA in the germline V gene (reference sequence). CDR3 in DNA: TGCAGTGCTAGCGGACAGACCTATGGCTACACCTTC. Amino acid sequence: CSASGQTYGYTF.

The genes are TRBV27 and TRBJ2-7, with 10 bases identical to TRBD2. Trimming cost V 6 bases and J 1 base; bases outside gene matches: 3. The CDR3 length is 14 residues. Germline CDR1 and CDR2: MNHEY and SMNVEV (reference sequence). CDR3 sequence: CASRTSGRSYEQYF. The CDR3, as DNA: TGTGCCAGCAGGACTAGCGGGCGATCCTACGAGCAGTACTTC.

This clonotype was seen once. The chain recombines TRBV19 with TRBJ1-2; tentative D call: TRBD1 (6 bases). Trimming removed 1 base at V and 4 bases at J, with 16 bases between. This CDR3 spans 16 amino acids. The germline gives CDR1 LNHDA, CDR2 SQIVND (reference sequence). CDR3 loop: CASSIVAVQGGYGYTF. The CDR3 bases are TGTGCCAGTAGTATAGTAGCGGTACAGGGAGGCTATGGCTACACCTTC.

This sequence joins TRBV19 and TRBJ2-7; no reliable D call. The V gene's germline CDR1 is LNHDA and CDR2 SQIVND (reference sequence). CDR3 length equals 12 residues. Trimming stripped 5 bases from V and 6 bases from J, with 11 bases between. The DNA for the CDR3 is TGTGCCAGTAGTCGAACTGACGCCGAGCAGTACTTC. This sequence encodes CASSRTDAEQYF.

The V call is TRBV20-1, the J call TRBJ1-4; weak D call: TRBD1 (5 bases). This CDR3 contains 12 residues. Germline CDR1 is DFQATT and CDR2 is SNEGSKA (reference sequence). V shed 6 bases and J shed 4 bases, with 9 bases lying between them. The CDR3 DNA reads TGCAGTGCCCAACAGGATAATGAAAAACTGTTTTTT. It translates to CSAQQDNEKLFF.